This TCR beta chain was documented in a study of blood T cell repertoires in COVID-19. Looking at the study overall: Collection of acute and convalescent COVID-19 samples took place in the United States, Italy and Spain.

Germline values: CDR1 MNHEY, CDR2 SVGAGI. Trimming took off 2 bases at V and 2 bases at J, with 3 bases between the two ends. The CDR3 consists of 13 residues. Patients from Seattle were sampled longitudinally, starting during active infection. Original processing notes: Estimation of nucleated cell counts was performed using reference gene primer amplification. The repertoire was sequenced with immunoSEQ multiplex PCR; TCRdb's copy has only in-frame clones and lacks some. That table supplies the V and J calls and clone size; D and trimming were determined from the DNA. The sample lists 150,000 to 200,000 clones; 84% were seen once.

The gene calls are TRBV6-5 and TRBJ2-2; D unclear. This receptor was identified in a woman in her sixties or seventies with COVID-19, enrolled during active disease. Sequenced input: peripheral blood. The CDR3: CASSYPNTGELFF. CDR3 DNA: TGTGCCAGCAGTTACCCAAACACCGGGGAGCTGTTTTTT.